The sequence of this TCR beta chain was determined in a study of T cell responses to AZD1222 COVID-19 vaccine. The trim removed 1 base at V and 4 bases at J, leaving 5 bases unmatched. Germline V gives CDR1 SGHNT, CDR2 YENEEA. This CDR3 region has 16 residues. Profiling relied on immunoSEQ multiplex PCR, and the TCRdb table lists in-frame clones only, not all of them. The sample includes about 100,000 clones, around 90% seen only once; the top ten take around 2%. Study-wide results and limits: Clonal diversity was possibly underestimated, and the donors were mostly white British, with more females.

Details on this clone: No antigen is known for it.

The rearrangement joins TRBV11-3 to TRBJ2-1; 9 bases are shared with TRBD1. This clonotype originated in an adult in good health. The sequencing used peripheral blood, collected on day 0 of AZD1222 vaccination. CDR3 DNA sequence: TGTGCCAGCAGCTTAGTAGGGACAGGGATTTACAATGAGCAGTTCTTC. This sequence encodes CASSLVGTGIYNEQFF.